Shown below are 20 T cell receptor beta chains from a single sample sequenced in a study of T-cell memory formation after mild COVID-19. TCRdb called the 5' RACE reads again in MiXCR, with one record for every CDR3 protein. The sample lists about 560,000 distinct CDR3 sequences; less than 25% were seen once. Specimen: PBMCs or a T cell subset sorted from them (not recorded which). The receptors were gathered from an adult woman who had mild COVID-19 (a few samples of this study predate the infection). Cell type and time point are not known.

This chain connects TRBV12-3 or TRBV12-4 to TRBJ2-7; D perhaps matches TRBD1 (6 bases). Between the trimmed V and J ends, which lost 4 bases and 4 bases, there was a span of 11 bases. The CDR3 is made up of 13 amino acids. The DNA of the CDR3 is TGTGCCAGCAGTTCCCAGGGGTATTACGAGCAGTACTTC. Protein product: CASSSQGYYEQYF.

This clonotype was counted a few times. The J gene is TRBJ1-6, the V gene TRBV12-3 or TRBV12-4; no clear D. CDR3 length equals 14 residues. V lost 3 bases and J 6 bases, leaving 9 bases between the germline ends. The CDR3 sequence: CASSFGSSNSPLHF. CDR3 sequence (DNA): TGTGCCAGCAGTTTTGGCAGCTCTAATTCACCCCTCCACTTT.

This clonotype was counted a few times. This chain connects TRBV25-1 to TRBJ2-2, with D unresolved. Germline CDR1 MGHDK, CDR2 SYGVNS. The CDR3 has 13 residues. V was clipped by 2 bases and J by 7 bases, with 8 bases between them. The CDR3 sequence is CASSEVGRGELFF. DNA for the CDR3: TGTGCCAGCAGTGAAGTCGGGCGCGGGGAGCTGTTTTTT.

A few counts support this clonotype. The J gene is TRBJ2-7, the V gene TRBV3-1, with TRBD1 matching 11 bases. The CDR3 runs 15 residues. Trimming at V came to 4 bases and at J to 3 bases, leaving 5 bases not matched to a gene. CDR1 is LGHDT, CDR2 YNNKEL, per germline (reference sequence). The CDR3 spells CASSRRTGGYYEQYF. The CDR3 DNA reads TGTGCCAGCAGCCGACGGACAGGGGGCTACTACGAGCAGTACTTC.

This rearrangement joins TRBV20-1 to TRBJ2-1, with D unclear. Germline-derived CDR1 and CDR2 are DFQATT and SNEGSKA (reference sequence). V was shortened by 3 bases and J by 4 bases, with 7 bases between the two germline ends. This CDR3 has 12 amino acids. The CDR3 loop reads CSASQEYNEQFF. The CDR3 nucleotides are TGCAGTGCTAGTCAGGAGTACAATGAGCAGTTCTTC.

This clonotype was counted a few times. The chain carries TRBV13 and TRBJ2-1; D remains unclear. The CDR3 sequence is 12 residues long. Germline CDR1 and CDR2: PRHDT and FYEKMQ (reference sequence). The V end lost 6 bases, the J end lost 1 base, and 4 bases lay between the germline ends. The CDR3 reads CASSWSYNEQFF. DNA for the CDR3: TGTGCCAGCAGTTGGTCCTACAATGAGCAGTTCTTC.

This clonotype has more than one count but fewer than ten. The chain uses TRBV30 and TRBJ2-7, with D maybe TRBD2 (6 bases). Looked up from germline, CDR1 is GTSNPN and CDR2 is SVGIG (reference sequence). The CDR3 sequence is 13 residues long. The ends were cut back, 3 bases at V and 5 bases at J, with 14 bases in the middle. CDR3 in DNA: TGTGCCTGGAGCTCCCGCCCGGGGGACGAGCAGTACTTC. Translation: CAWSSRPGDEQYF.

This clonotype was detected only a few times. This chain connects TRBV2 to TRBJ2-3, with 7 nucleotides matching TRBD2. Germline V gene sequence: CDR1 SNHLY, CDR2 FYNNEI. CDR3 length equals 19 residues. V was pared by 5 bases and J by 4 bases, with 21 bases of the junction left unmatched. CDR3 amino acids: CASSSPGLGPPGGPDTQYF. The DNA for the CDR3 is TGTGCCAGCAGTTCGCCTGGACTTGGCCCTCCGGGAGGTCCAGATACGCAGTATTTT.

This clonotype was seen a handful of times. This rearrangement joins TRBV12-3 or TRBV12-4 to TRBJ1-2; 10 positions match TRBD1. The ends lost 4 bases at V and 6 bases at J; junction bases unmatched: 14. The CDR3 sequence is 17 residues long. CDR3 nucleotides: TGTGCCAGCAGTTACACGAAAAGGGACAGGGGTCGAGATGGCTACACCTTC. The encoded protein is CASSYTKRDRGRDGYTF.

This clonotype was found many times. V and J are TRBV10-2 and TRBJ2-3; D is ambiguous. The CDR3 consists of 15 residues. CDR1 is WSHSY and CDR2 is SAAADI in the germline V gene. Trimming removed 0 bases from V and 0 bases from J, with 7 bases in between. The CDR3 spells CASSESPTSTDTQYF. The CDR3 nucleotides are TGCGCCAGCAGTGAGTCCCCGACTAGCACAGATACGCAGTATTTT.

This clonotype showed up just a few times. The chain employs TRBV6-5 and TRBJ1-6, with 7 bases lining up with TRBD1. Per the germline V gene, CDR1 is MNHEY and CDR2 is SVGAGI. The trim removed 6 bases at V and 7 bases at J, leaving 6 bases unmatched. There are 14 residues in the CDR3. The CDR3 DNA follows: TGTGCCAGCAGGCTCAGGGGGGCCAATTCACCCCTCCACTTT. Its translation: CASRLRGANSPLHF.

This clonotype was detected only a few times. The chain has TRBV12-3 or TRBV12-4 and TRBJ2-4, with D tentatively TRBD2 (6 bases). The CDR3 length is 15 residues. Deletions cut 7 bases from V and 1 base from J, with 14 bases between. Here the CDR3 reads CASTRGAGAKNIQYF. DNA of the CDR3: TGTGCCAGCACCCGGGGCGCGGGGGCCAAAAACATTCAGTACTTC.

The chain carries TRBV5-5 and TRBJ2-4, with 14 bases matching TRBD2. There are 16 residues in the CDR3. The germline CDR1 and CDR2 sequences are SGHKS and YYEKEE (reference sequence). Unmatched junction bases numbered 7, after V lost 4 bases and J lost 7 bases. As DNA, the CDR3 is TGTGCCAGCAGCCAAGGGACTAGCGGGAGAGGTAACATTCAGTACTTC. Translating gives CASSQGTSGRGNIQYF.

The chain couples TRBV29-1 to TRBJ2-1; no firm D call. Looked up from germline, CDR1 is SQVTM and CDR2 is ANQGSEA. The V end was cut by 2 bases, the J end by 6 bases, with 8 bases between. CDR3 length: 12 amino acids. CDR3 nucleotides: TGCAGCGTTGAATTTACGCTCAATGAGCAGTTCTTC. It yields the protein CSVEFTLNEQFF.

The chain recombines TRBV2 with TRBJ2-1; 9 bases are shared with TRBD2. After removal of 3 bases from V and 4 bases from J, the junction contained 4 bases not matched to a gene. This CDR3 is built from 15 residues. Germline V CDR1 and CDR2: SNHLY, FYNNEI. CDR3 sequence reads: CASSDTLAGYNEQFF. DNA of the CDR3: TGTGCCAGCAGTGATACGCTAGCGGGGTACAATGAGCAGTTCTTC.

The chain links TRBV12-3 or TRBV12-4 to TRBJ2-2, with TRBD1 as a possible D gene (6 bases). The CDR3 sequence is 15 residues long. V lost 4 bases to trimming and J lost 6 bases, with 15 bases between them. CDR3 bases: TGTGCCAGCAGTTCGGGACATCAGTCGCCCGGGGAGCTGTTTTTT. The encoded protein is CASSSGHQSPGELFF.

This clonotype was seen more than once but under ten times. CDR3 nucleotides: TGTGCCAGCAGCTTATCGTCCCGGGATCAGCCCCAGCATTTT. Translated: CASSLSSRDQPQHF. The rearrangement uses TRBV7-8 and TRBJ1-5; D is undetermined. The germline V gene encodes CDR1 SGHVS and CDR2 FQNEAQ. The CDR3 is 14 residues long. V was pared by 2 bases and J by 5 bases, with 10 bases between.

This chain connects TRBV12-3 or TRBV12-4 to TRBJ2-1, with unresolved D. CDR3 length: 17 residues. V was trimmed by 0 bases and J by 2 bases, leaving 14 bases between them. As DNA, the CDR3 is TGTGCCAGCAGTTTAGCCTTCTCCTCGGCCCCCTACAATGAGCAGTTCTTC. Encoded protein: CASSLAFSSAPYNEQFF.

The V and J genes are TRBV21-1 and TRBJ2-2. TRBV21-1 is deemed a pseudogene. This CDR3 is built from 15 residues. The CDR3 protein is CASSNNVGISGELFF. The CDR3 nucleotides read TGTGCCAGCAGCAACAACGTGGGGATATCCGGGGAGCTGTTTTTT.

The CDR3 DNA reads as TGTGCCAGCAGCCATCGACTAGCGGGGGCCACAGATACGCAGTATTTT. Protein: CASSHRLAGATDTQYF. The chain carries TRBV7-9 and TRBJ2-3; 12 positions agree with TRBD2. J gave up 2 bases and V 5 bases, and 5 bases lay outside the gene matches. Germline V gene data show CDR1 as SEHNR and CDR2 as FQNEAQ (reference sequence). This CDR3 spans 16 amino acids.